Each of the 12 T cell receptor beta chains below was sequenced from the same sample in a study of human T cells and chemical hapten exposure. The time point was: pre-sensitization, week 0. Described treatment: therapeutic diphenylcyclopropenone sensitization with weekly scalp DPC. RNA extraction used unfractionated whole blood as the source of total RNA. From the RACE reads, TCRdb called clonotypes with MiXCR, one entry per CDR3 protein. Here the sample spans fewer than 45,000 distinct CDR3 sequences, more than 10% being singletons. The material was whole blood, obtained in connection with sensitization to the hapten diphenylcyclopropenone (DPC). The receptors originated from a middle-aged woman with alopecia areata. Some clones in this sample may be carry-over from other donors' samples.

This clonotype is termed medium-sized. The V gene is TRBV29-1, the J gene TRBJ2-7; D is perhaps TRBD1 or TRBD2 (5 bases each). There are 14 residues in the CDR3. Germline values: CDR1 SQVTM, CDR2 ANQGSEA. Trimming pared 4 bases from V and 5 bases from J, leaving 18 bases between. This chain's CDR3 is CSVADGGRGNEQYF. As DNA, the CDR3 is TGCAGCGTTGCCGATGGGGGAAGAGGGAACGAGCAGTACTTC.

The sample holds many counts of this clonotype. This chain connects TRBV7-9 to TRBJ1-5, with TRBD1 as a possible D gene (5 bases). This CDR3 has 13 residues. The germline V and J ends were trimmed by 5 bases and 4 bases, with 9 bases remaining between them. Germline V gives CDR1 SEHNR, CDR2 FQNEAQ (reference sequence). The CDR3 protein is CASSRDGNQPQHF. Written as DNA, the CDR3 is TGTGCCAGCAGCCGGGACGGTAATCAGCCCCAGCATTTT.

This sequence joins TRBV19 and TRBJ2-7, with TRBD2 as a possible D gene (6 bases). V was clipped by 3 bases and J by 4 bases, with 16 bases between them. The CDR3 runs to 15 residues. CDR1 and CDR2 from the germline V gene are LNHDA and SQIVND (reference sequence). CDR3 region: CASSIVWGGVYEQYF. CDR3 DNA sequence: TGTGCCAGTAGTATCGTGTGGGGCGGGGTATACGAGCAGTACTTC. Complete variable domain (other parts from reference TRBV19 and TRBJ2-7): DGGITQSPKYLFRKEGQNVTLSCEQNLNHDAMYWYRQDPGQGLRLIYYSQIVNDFQKGDIAEGYSVSREKKESFPLTVTSAQKNPTAFYLCASSIVWGGVYEQYFGPGTRLTVT.

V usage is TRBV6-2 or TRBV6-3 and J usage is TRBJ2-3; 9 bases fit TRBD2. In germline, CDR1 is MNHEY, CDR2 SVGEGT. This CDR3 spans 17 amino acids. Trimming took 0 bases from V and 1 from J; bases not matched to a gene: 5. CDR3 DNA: TGTGCCAGCAGTTACTCCAGGACTAGCGAGGGCACAGATACGCAGTATTTT. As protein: CASSYSRTSEGTDTQYF.

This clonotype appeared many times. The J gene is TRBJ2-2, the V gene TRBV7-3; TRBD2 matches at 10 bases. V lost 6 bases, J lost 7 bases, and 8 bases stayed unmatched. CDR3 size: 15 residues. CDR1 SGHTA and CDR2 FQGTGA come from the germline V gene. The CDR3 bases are TGTGCCAGCAGTCGGCTAGCGGGAGCTGTCGGGGAGCTGTTTTTT. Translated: CASSRLAGAVGELFF. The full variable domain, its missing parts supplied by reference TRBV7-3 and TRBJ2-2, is GAGVSQTPSNKVTEKGKYVELRCDPISGHTALYWYRQSLGQGPEFLIYFQGTGAADDSGLPNDRFFAVRPEGSVSTLKIQRTERGDSAVYLCASSRLAGAVGELFFGEGSRLTVL.

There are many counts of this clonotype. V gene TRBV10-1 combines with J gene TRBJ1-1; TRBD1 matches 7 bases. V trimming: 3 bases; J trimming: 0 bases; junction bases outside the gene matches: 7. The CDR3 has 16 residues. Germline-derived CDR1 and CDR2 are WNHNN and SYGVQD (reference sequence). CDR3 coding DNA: TGCGCCAGCAGTGACGGGACAGTCAAAATGAACACTGAAGCTTTCTTT. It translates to CASSDGTVKMNTEAFF.

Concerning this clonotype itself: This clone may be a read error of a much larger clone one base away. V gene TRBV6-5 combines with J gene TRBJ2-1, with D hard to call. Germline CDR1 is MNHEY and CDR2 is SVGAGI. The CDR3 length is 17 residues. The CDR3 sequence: CASSAVVGPSSYNGQFF. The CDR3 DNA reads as TGTGCCAGCAGCGCTGTCGTTGGCCCGAGCTCCTACAATGGGCAGTTCTTC.

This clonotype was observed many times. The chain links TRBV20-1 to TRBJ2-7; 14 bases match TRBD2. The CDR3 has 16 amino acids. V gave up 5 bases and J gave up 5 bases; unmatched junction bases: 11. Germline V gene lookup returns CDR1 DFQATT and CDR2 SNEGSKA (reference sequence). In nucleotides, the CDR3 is TGCAGTGCTTCACCTCCAGGGACTAGCGGGAGACACGAGCAGTACTTC. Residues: CSASPPGTSGRHEQYF.

The CDR3 sequence: CASSKGQGSYEQYF. The CDR3 nucleotides read TGTGCCAGTAGTAAGGGTCAGGGAAGCTACGAGCAGTACTTC. V gene TRBV19 combines with J gene TRBJ2-7, with a weak D call TRBD1 (5 bases). The germline V gene has CDR1 LNHDA and CDR2 SQIVND (reference sequence). V was clipped by 4 bases and J by 3 bases, with 13 bases between them. This CDR3 region has 14 residues.

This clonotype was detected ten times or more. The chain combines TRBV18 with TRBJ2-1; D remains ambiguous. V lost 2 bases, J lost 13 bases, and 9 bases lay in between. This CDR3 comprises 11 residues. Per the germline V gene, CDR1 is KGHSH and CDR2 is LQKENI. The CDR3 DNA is TGTGCCAGCTCACCAAGCCTTGAACAGTTCTTC. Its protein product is CASSPSLEQFF.

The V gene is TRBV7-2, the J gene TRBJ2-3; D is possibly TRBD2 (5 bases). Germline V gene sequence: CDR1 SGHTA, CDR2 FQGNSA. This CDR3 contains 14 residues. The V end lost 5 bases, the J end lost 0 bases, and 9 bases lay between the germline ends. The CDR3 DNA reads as TGTGCCAGCAGCCTCTGGACTAGCACAGATACGCAGTATTTT. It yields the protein CASSLWTSTDTQYF. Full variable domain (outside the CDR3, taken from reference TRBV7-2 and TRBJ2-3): GAGVSQSPSNKVTEKGKDVELRCDPISGHTALYWYRQSLGQGLEFLIYFQGNSAPDKSGLPSDRFSAERTGGSVSTLTIQRTQQEDSAVYLCASSLWTSTDTQYFGPGTRLTVL.

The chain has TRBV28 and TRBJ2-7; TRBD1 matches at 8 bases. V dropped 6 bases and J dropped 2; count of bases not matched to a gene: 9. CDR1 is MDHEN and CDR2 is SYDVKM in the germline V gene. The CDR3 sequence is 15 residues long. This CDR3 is CASSQDRAGPYEQYF. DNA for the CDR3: TGTGCCAGCAGCCAGGACAGGGCAGGACCCTACGAGCAGTACTTC.